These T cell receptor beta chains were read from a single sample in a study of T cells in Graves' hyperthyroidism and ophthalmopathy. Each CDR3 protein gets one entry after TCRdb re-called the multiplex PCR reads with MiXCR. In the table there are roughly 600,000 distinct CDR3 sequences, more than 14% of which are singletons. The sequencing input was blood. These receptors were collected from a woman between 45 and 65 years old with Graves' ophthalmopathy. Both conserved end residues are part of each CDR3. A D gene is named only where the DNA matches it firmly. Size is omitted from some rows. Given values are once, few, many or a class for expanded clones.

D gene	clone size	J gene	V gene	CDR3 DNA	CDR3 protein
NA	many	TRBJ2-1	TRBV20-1	TGCAGTGCTAGTAATAGAGGTCCTCACAATGAGCAGTTCTTC	CSASNRGPHNEQFF
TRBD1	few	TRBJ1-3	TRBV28	TGTGCCAGCAGCACGGACAGGGTGGGTGGAAACACCATATATTTT	CASSTDRVGGNTIYF
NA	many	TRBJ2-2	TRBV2	TGTGCCAGCAGCCACATAAACACGAACACCGGGGAGCTGTTTTTT	CASSHINTNTGELFF
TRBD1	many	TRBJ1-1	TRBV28	TGTGCCAGCAGTTTATATTCCAGGGGGTGGGGTAGCGCTTTCTTT	CASSLYSRGWGSAFF
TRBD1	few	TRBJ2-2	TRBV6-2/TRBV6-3	TGTGCCAGCAGGCCCGGGACAGTCAACACCGGGGAGCTGTTTTTT	CASRPGTVNTGELFF
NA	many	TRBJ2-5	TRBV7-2	TGTGCCAGCAGCTTAGTGGGATTGGAGACCCAGTACTTC	CASSLVGLETQYF
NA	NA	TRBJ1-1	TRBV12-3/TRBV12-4	TGTGCCAGCAGCACAGTGGTCGGGGGTGAAGCTTTCTTT	CASSTVVGGEAFF
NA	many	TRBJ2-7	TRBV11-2	TGTGCCAGCAGCTTAGATGGGGTGGCCTACGAGCAGTACTTC	CASSLDGVAYEQYF
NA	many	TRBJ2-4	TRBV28	TGTGCCAGCAGCCCCCCGGGCAGGGCGAAAAACATTCAGTACTTC	CASSPPGRAKNIQYF
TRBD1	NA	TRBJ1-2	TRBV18	TGTGCCAGCTCAACAAAGCTCCAGGGGGCTGGCCAGGGCTATGGCTACACCTTC	CASSTKLQGAGQGYGYTF
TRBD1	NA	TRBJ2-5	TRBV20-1	TGCAGTGCCAAGGACAGGGAAGGCGAGACCCAGTACTTC	CSAKDREGETQYF
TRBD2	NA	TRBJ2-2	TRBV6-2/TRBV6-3	TGTGCCAGCAGTTATGTTCTAGCGGGGCTAACGAACACCGGGGAGCTGTTTTTT	CASSYVLAGLTNTGELFF
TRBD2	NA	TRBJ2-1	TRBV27	TGTGCCAGCAGTTTTACTAGCGGGAGTCGGTCCTACAATGAGCAGTTCTTC	CASSFTSGSRSYNEQFF
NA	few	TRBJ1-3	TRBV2	TGTGCCAGCAGTGCGGAGGGAGGTTCTGGAAACACCATATATTTT	CASSAEGGSGNTIYF
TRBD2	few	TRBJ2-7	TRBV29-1	TGCAGCGTTGGGACTAGGGGCTCCTACGAGCAGTACTTC	CSVGTRGSYEQYF
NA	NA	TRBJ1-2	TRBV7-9	TGTGCCAGCAGCCCGACGGACAGCAGCCTCTATGGCTACACCTTC	CASSPTDSSLYGYTF
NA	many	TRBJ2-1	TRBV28	TGTGCCAGCACGACCGGGACCGTATACAATGAGCAGTTCTTC	CASTTGTVYNEQFF
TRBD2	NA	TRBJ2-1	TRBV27	TGTGCCAGCAGTCCGACCTCGGGACTAGCGGGAAGTGAGCAGTTCTTC	CASSPTSGLAGSEQFF
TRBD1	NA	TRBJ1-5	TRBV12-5	TGTGCTAGTGACAGGGGCGGCCAGCCCCAGCATTTT	CASDRGGQPQHF
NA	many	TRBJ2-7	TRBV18	TGTGCCAGCTCACTATCGATCCAGTACGAGCAGTACTTC	CASSLSIQYEQYF
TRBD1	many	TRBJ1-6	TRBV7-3	TGTGCCAGCAGCTTAACGGCGGGACAGGGTGCTTCACCCCTCCACTTT	CASSLTAGQGASPLHF
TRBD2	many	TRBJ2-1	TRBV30	TGTGCCTGGAGGCCCGGGACTAGCAGGAGACAAATCGAGCAGTTCTTC	CAWRPGTSRRQIEQFF
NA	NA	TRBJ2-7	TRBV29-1	TGCGGCGTTGGATACCAGTCCTACGAGCAGTACTTC	CGVGYQSYEQYF
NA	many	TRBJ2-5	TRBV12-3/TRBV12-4	TGTGCCAGCAGGGTGGGGACACATGGAGGTGAGACCCAGTACTTC	CASRVGTHGGETQYF
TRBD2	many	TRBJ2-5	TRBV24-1	TGTGCCACCAGTGATAAGCGGGGAAACCAAGAGACCCAGTACTTC	CATSDKRGNQETQYF
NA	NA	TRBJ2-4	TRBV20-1	TGCAGTGCTAGCAAACAGGGAAACATTCAGTACTTC	CSASKQGNIQYF
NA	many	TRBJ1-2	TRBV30	TGTGCCTGGAACGACCCCCGGGGCTACACCTTC	CAWNDPRGYTF
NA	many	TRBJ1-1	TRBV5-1	TGCGCCAGCAGCTTACCTACAGGGATGAACACTGAAGCTTTCTTT	CASSLPTGMNTEAFF
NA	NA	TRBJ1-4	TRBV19	TGTGCCAGTAGTACAGGGACGGTCTACAGATATGAAAAACTGTTTTTT	CASSTGTVYRYEKLFF